These T cell receptor beta chains were read from a single sample in a study of T-cell reconstitution after alpha-beta-depleted transplantation in children. TCRdb itself ran the PCR reads through MiXCR, one entry per CDR3 protein. Found here are approximately 1,000,000 distinct CDR3 sequences, roughly 31% of them singletons; the top ten hold around 30%. Sample: PBMCs, mostly from graft donor cells, taken 360 days after TCRalphabeta/CD19-depleted stem cell transplant. Receptor source: a boy under two years old who had a stem cell transplant for SCID, so the T cells may come from the graft donor. CDR3s include the opening cysteine and the closing phenylalanine or tryptophan. The D gene is left open where the match is weak. Clone size is stated in some rows and not others, as once, few, many or a class when expanded.

v_gene,abundance,d_gene,j_gene,CDR3nt,CDR3aa
TRBV6-2/TRBV6-3,few,TRBD2,TRBJ2-1,TGTGCCAGCAGTTACTCGGGCGGGGGTAGTTATGAGCAGTTCTTC,CASSYSGGGSYEQFF
TRBV29-1,.,.,TRBJ2-2,TGCAGCGTTGCCGCTTTGGACACCGGGGAGCTGTTTTTT,CSVAALDTGELFF
TRBV20-1,few,.,TRBJ2-4,TGCAGTGCCCCAGGGGAACTAGCCAAAAACATTCAGTACTTC,CSAPGELAKNIQYF
TRBV15,.,.,TRBJ2-5,TGTGCCACCAGCAGAGATGGCCAGGCCCAAGAGACCCAGTACTTC,CATSRDGQAQETQYF
TRBV12-3/TRBV12-4,few,.,TRBJ1-4,TGTGCCAGCAGCCCCGGCACGAGGGACGAAAAACTGTTTTTT,CASSPGTRDEKLFF
TRBV28,.,.,TRBJ2-7,TGTGCCAGCAGCCCCACATTGGGGTTTGCTCGAGAGCAGTACTTC,CASSPTLGFAREQYF
TRBV12-3/TRBV12-4,once,.,TRBJ1-2,TGTGCCAGCAGATCACTCAGAGAGGGCTACACCTTC,CASRSLREGYTF
TRBV20-1,few,.,TRBJ2-7,TGCAGTGCCCATCCTCGGGGCTCACCCTACGAGCAGTACTTC,CSAHPRGSPYEQYF
TRBV29-1,.,TRBD2,TRBJ2-5,TGCAGCGTTAGACGACTAGCGGGGACCCCACAAGAGACCCAGTACTTC,CSVRRLAGTPQETQYF
TRBV12-3/TRBV12-4,many,.,TRBJ2-1,TGTGCCAGCAGTCCGGACACCCTGCGCCAGAATGAGCAGTTCTTC,CASSPDTLRQNEQFF
TRBV7-2,many,.,TRBJ1-2,TGTGCCAGCAGCCGGGACGGCAACTATGGCTACACCTTC,CASSRDGNYGYTF
TRBV6-1,.,.,TRBJ2-1,TGTGCCAGCGGGGTACGTCGCTCCTACAATGAGCAGTTCTTC,CASGVRRSYNEQFF
TRBV4-1,.,TRBD2,TRBJ2-3,TGCGCCAGCAGCCCCGGACTAGCAGAGGCAGATACGCAGTATTTT,CASSPGLAEADTQYF
TRBV6-1,.,TRBD1,TRBJ1-5,TGTGCCAGCAGTGAAAGGGTGGGACAGGGGAAATTT,CASSERVGQGKF
TRBV25-1,.,.,TRBJ2-1,TGTGCCAGCCAGGCAAGGGGCTCCTACAATGAGCAGTTCTTC,CASQARGSYNEQFF
TRBV27,.,.,TRBJ1-5,TGTGCCAGCAGTTTGGCGGGACGGACACAGGCGCCCCAGCATTTT,CASSLAGRTQAPQHF
TRBV7-8,few,.,TRBJ1-1,TGTGCCAGCAGCTCCCATCCGGGCTACACTGAAGCTTTCTTT,CASSSHPGYTEAFF
TRBV20-1,.,.,TRBJ2-1,TGCAGCGGGGGGCGGGGTGGCTCCTACAATGAGCAGTTCTTC,CSGGRGGSYNEQFF
TRBV12-3/TRBV12-4,.,TRBD1,TRBJ1-3,TGTGCCAGCCGCGCAGGGGGCTCGAACTCTGGAAACACCATATATTTT,CASRAGGSNSGNTIYF
TRBV15,few,.,TRBJ1-2,TGTGCCACCAGCAGCGGGGTGGTTGGCTATGGCTACACCTTC,CATSSGVVGYGYTF
TRBV29-1,.,.,TRBJ2-3,TGCAGCGTCGGACAGCCAGATACGCAGTATTTT,CSVGQPDTQYF
TRBV6-1,few,.,TRBJ2-5,TGTGCCAGCAGCCCTGCTAGCGCGAAGACCCAGTACTTC,CASSPASAKTQYF
TRBV5-6,few,.,TRBJ2-6,TGTGCCAGCAGCTTGGGTAAAGTCTCTGGGGCCAACGTCCTGACTTTC,CASSLGKVSGANVLTF
TRBV15,few,.,TRBJ1-5,TGTGCCACCAGCAGGGACTCAGGAATCAGCAATCAGCCCCAGCATTTT,CATSRDSGISNQPQHF
TRBV11-2,.,.,TRBJ2-7,TGTGCCAGCAGCCTGGGACACTTAACCTACGAGCAGTACTTC,CASSLGHLTYEQYF